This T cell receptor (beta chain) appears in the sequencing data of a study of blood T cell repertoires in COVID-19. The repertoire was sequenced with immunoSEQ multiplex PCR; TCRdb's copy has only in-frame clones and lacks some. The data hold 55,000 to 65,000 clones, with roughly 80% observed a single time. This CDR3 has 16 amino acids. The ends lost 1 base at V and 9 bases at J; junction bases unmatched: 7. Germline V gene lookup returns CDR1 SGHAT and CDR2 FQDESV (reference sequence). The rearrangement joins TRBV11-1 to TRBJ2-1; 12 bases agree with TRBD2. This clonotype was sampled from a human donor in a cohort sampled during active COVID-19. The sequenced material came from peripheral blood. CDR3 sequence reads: CASSLVVLAGGGEQFF. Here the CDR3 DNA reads TGTGCCAGCAGCTTAGTTGTACTAGCGGGGGGAGGTGAGCAGTTCTTC.